This T cell receptor beta chain originates from a study of identical twins. As to this clonotype: The antigen is unknown.

TCRdb analysed the 5' RACE reads with MiXCR anew, one entry per CDR3 protein. In the table there are approximately 890,000 distinct CDR3 sequences, 9% to 15% of which are singletons. Every donor was a healthy Caucasian. The study, taken as a whole, reports: The study found that models underestimated out-of-frame TCR alpha sharing in monozygotic twins. Not following the same donors, the study drew its conclusions from cross-sectional statistical analysis.

The germline V gene encodes CDR1 SEHNR and CDR2 FQNEAQ (reference sequence). Trimming stripped 2 bases from V and 6 bases from J, with 17 bases between. This CDR3 is 16 amino acids long. These data are also associated with another study on yellow fever vaccine responses in identical twins.

The V call is TRBV7-9, the J call TRBJ2-1, with D possibly being TRBD2 (5 bases). This TCR was recovered from a woman in her late teens or twenties in good health. Sequenced material: PBMCs. The CDR3 loop is CASSLSAGRSGNEQFF. CDR3 bases: TGTGCCAGCAGCTTATCGGCGGGTAGGTCTGGCAATGAGCAGTTCTTC.